The TCR beta chain under discussion was sequenced for a study of T cells in Graves' hyperthyroidism and ophthalmopathy. Study findings and constraints: The blood repertoire included most of the expanded thyroid clonotypes above 0.001. Ophthalmopathy got predicted by the model a median approximately 6 months before its onset.

This clonotype was seen many times. Its antigen is as yet unknown. Researchers amplified the TCR beta CDR3 regions from RNA transcripts. The HTBI primer set was used in a first-round RT-PCR of the TCR CDR3. TCRdb recomputed calls from the multiplex PCR reads with MiXCR, one row per CDR3 protein. The sample gives around 480,000 distinct CDR3 sequences, roughly 14% of which show up once; around a sixth is in the top ten. V lost 6 bases, J lost 6 bases, and 24 bases lay in between. The length of the CDR3 is 15 residues. Germline CDR1 and CDR2: DFQATT and SNEGSKA (reference sequence). Patients aged 18 to 65 had newly diagnosed hyperthyroidism lasting under 2 months. Patients were excluded for uncontrolled infection, other autoimmune disease, pregnancy or lactation.

The sample comprised blood. This chain joins TRBV20-1 and TRBJ2-7, with D perhaps matching TRBD2 (6 bases). The clonotype originates from a young woman with Graves' hyperthyroidism. The CDR3 DNA reads as TGCAGTGCATCCGCCCCCCGGACTACGGTCTCCGAGCAGTACTTC. The encoded protein is CSASAPRTTVSEQYF.